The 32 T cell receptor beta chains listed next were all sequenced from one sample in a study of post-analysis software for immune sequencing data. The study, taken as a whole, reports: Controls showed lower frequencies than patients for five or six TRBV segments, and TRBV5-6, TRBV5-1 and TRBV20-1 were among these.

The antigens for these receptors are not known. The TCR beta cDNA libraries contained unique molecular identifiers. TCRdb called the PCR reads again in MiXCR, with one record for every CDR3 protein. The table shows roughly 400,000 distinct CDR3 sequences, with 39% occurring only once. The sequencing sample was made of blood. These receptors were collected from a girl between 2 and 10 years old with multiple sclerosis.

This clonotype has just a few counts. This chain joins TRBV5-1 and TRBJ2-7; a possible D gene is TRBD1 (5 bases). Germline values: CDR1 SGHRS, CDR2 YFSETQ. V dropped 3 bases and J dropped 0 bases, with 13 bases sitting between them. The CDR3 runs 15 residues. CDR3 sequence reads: CASSWGQGSSYEQYF. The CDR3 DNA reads TGCGCCAGCAGCTGGGGCCAGGGCTCCTCCTACGAGCAGTACTTC. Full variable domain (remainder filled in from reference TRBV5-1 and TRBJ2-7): KAGVTQTPRYLIKTRGQQVTLSCSPISGHRSVSWYQQTPGQGLQFLFEYFSETQRNKGNFPGRFSGRQFSNSRSEMNVSTLELGDSALYLCASSWGQGSSYEQYFGPGTRLTVT.

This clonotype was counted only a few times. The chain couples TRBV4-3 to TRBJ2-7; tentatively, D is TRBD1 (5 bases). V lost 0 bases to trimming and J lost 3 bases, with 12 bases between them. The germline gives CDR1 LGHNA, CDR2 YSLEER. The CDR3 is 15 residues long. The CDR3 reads CASSQDRVIGYEQYF. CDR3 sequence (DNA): TGCGCCAGCAGCCAAGACAGGGTGATTGGCTACGAGCAGTACTTC.

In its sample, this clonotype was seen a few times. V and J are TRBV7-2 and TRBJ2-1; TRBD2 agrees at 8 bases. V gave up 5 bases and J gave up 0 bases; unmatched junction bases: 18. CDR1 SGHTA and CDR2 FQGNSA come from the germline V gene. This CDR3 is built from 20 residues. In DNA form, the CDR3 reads TGTGCCAGCAGCAAGGGGGGATCTAGACTAGCGACAAGCTCCTACAATGAGCAGTTCTTC. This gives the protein CASSKGGSRLATSSYNEQFF.

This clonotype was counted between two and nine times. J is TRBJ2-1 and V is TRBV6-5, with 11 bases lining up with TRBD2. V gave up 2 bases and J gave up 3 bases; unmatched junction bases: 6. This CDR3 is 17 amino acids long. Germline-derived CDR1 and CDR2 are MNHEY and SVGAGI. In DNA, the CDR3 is TGTGCCAGCAGTTACCAATTAGCGGGAGGGATCTACAATGAGCAGTTCTTC. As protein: CASSYQLAGGIYNEQFF.

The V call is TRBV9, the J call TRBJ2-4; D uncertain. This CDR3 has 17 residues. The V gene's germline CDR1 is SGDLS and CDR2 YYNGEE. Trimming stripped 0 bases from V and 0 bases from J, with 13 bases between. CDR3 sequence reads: CASSVDGGTLAKNIQYF. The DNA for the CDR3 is TGTGCCAGCAGCGTAGACGGCGGAACCCTAGCCAAAAACATTCAGTACTTC.

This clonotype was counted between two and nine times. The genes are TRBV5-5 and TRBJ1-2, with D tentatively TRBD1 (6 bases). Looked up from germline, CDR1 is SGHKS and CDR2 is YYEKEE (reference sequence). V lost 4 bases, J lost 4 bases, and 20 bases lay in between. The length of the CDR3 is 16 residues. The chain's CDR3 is CASSPRSGGSIYGYTF. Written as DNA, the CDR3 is TGTGCCAGCAGCCCGCGGTCGGGGGGCTCCATCTATGGCTACACCTTC.

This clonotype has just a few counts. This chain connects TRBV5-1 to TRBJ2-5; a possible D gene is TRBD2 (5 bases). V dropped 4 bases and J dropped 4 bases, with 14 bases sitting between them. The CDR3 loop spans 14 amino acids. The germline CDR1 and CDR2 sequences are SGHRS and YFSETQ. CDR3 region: CASSPKDSVETQYF. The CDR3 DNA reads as TGCGCCAGCAGCCCAAAGGACTCCGTAGAGACCCAGTACTTC.

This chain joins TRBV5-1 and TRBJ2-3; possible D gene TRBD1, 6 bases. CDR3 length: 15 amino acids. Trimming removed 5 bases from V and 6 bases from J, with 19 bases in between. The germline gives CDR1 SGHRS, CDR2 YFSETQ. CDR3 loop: CASRQQQGPPDTQYF. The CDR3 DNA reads TGCGCCAGCAGACAGCAACAGGGACCCCCTGATACGCAGTATTTT.

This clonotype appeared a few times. CDR3 coding DNA: TGTGCCAGCAGCTTAACACGGACGGCCCAAGAGACCCAGTACTTC. Its translation is CASSLTRTAQETQYF. The chain employs TRBV11-2 and TRBJ2-5; D unclear. Trimming pared 2 bases from V and 1 base from J, leaving 11 bases between. CDR1 and CDR2 (germline): SGHAT, FQNNGV. The CDR3 totals 15 residues.

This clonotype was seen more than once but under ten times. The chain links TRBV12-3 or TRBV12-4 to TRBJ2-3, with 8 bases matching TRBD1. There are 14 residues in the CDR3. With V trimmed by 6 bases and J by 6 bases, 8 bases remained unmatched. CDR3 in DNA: TGTGCCAGCAGCCCCTCGACAGGGGCGGATACGCAGTATTTT. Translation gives CASSPSTGADTQYF.

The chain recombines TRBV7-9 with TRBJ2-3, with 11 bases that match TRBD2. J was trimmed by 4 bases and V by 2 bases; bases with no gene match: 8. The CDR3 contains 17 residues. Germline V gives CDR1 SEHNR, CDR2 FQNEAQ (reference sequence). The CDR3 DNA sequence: TGTGCCAGCAGCTTACCTGCTACTAGCGGGAGTGCAGATACGCAGTATTTT. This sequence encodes CASSLPATSGSADTQYF.

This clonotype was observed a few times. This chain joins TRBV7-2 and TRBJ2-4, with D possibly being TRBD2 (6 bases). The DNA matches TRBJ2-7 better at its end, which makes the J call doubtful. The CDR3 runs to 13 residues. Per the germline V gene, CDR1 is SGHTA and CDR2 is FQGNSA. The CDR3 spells CASSQVAAYEQYF. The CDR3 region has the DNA TGTGCCAGCAGCCAAGTAGCGGCCTACGAGCAGTACTTC.

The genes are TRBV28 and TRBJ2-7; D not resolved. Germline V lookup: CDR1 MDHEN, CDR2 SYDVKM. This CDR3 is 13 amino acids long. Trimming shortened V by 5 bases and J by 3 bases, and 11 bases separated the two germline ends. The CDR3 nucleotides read TGTGCCAGCAGTGTCTCCCCTCACTACGAGCAGTACTTC. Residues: CASSVSPHYEQYF. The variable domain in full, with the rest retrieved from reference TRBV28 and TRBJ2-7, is DVKVTQSSRYLVKRTGEKVFLECVQDMDHENMFWYRQDPGLGLRLIYFSYDVKMKEKGDIPEGYSVSREKKERFSLILESASTNQTSMYLCASSVSPHYEQYFGPGTRLTVT.

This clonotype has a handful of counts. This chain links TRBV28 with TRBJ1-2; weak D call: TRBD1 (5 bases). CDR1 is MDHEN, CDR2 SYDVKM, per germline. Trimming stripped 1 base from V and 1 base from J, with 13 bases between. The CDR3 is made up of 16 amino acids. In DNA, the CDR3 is TGTGCCAGCAGTTTATTGGTAGGGGACGGTAACTATGGCTACACCTTC. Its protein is CASSLLVGDGNYGYTF.

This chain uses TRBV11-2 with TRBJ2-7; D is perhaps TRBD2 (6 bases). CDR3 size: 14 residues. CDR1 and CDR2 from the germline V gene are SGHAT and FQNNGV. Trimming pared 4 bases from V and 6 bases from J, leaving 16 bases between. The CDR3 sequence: CASSWRESIGEQYF. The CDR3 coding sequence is TGTGCCAGCAGCTGGAGGGAGAGCATCGGCGAGCAGTACTTC. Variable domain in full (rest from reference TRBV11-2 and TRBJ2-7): EAGVAQSPRYKIIEKRQSVAFWCNPISGHATLYWYQQILGQGPKLLIQFQNNGVVDDSQLPKDRFSAERLKGVDSTLKIQPAKLEDSAVYLCASSWRESIGEQYFGPGTRLTVT.

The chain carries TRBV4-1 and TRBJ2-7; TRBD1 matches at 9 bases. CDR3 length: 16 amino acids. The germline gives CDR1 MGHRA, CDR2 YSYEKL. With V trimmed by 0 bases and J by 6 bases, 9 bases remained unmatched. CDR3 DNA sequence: TGCGCCAGCAGCCAAGAGCCCGGGACAGGGCCCTCCGAGCAGTACTTC. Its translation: CASSQEPGTGPSEQYF.

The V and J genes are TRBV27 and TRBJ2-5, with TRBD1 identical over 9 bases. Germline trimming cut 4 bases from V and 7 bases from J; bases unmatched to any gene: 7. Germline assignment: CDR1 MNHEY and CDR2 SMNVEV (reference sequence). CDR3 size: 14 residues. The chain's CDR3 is CASSSTGGLGTQYF. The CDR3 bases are TGTGCCAGCAGTTCGACAGGGGGATTAGGGACCCAGTACTTC.

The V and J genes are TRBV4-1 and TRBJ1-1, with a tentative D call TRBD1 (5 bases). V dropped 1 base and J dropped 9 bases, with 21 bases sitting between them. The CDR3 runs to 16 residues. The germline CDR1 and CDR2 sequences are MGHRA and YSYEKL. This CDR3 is CASSQGRTVGQSQAFF. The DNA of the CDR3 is TGCGCCAGCAGCCAAGGGAGGACGGTCGGACAATCGCAAGCTTTCTTT.

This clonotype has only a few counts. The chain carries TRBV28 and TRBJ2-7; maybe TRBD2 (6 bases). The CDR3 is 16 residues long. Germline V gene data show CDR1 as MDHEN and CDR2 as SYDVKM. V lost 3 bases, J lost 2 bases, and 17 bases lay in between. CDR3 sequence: CASSLGTSRVAYEQYF. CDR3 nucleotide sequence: TGTGCCAGCAGTTTGGGGACTTCCCGAGTCGCCTACGAGCAGTACTTC. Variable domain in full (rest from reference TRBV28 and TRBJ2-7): DVKVTQSSRYLVKRTGEKVFLECVQDMDHENMFWYRQDPGLGLRLIYFSYDVKMKEKGDIPEGYSVSREKKERFSLILESASTNQTSMYLCASSLGTSRVAYEQYFGPGTRLTVT.

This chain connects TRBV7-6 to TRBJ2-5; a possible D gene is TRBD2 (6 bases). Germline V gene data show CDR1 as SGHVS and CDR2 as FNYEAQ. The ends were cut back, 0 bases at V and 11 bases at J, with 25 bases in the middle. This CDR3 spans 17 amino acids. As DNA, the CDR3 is TGTGCCAGCAGCTTAGCCCCGGGAGAATATCTTGGGGGTGAGCAGTACTTC. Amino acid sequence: CASSLAPGEYLGGEQYF.

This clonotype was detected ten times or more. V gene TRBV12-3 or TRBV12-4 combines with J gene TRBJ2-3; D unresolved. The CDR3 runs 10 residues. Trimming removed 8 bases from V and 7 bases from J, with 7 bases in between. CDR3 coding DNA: TGTGCCAGCGGTATTCATACGCAGTATTTT. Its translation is CASGIHTQYF.

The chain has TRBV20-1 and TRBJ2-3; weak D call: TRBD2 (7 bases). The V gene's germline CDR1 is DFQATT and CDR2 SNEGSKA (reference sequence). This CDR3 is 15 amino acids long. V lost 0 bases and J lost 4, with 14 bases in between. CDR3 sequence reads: CSARDRGGGPDTQYF. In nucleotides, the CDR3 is TGCAGTGCTAGAGATCGAGGGGGGGGTCCAGATACGCAGTATTTT.

Here the CDR3 reads CASSLYSGGGSYNEQFF. In nucleotides, the CDR3 is TGTGCCAGCAGTTTATATAGCGGGGGAGGTTCCTACAATGAGCAGTTCTTC. The V and J genes are TRBV12-3 or TRBV12-4 and TRBJ2-1; 9 positions agree with TRBD2. V shed 2 bases and J 1 base; nucleotides not matched to a gene: 6. This CDR3 region has 17 residues.

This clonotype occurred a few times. The CDR3 DNA reads TGTGCCAGCAGCTTGGGGGCGGGACAGAGTAACAATGAGCAGTTCTTC. This sequence encodes CASSLGAGQSNNEQFF. V is TRBV5-6 and J is TRBJ2-1, with a tentative D call TRBD1 (7 bases). Germline CDR1 is SGHDT and CDR2 is YYEEEE. The V gene lost 0 bases and the J gene lost 5 bases, with 15 bases spanning the gap. This CDR3 spans 16 amino acids.

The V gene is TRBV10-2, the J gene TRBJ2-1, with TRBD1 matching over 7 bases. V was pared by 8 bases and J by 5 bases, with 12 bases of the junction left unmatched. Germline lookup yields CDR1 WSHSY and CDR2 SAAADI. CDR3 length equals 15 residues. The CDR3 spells CASSGTVEMDNEQFF. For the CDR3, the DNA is TGCGCCAGCTCCGGGACAGTTGAGATGGACAATGAGCAGTTCTTC.

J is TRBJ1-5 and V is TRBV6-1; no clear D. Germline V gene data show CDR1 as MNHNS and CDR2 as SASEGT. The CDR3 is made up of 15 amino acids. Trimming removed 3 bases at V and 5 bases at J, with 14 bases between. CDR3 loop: CASSDAGASYQPQHF. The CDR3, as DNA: TGTGCCAGCAGTGATGCAGGCGCCTCATATCAGCCCCAGCATTTT.

Written as DNA, the CDR3 is TGTGCCAGCAGTTACCTGGGGGCGGACACTGAAGCTTTCTTT. Amino acid sequence: CASSYLGADTEAFF. The rearrangement uses TRBV6-6 and TRBJ1-1; weak D call: TRBD1 (6 bases). With 2 bases removed from V and 3 bases from J, the gap between germline ends came to 10 bases. The CDR3 runs 14 residues. Germline CDR1 reads MNHNY; CDR2 reads SVGAGI (reference sequence).

CDR3 in amino acids: CASSLTTVGRYEQYF. In nucleotides, the CDR3 is TGTGCCAGCAGTCTCACCACCGTTGGGCGGTACGAGCAGTACTTC. The rearrangement joins TRBV27 to TRBJ2-7; D is ambiguous. Trimming left V 5 bases short and J 4 bases short, with 18 bases between. CDR3 length: 15 amino acids. Germline V gene data show CDR1 as MNHEY and CDR2 as SMNVEV (reference sequence).

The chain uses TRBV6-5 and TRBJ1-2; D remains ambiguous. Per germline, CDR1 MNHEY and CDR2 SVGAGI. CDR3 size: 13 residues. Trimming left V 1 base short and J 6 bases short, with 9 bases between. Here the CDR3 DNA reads TGTGCCAGCAGTTACTTAGGACGGCATGGCTACACCTTC. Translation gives CASSYLGRHGYTF.

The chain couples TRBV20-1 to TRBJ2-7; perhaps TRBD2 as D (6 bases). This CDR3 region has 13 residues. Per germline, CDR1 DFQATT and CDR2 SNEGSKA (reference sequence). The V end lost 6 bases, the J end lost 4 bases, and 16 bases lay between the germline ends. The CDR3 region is CSALDRERYEQYF. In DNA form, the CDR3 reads TGCAGTGCCCTTGACCGGGAGAGATACGAGCAGTACTTC.

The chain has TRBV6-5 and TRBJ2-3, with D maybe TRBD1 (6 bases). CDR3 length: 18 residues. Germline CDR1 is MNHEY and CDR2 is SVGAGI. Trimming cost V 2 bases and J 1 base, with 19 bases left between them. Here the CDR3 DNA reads TGTGCCAGCAGTTACCGCTTTCCGACGGGACACCGCACAGATACGCAGTATTTT. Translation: CASSYRFPTGHRTDTQYF.

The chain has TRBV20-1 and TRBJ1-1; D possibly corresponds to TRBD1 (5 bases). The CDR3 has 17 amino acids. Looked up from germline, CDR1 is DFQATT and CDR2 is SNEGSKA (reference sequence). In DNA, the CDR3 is TGCACTATGCCCATAACCTTCGGATTTGGGGGGAACACTGAAGCTTTCTTT. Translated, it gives CTMPITFGFGGNTEAFF.